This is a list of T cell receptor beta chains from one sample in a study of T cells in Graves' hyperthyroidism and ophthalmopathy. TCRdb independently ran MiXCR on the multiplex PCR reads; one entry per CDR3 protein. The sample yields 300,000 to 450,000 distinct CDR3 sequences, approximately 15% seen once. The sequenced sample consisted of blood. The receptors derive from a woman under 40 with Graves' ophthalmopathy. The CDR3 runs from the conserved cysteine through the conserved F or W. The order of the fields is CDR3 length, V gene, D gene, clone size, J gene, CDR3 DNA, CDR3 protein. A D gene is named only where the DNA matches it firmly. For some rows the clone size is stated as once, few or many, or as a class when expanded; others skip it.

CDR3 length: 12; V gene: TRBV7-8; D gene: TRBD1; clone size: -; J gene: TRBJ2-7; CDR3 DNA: TGTGCCAGCGGGGACAGTTTAAGCGAGCAGTACTTC; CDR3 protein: CASGDSLSEQYF
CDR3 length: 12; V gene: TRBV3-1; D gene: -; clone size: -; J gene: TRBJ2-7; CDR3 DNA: TGTGCCAGCAGCCAACTCAGGGATCCCCCCTCCTTC; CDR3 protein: CASSQLRDPPSF
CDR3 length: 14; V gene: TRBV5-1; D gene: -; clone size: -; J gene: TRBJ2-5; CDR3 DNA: TGCGCCAGCAGCTTGGCCCACGGACCTGAGACCCAGTACTTC; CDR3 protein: CASSLAHGPETQYF
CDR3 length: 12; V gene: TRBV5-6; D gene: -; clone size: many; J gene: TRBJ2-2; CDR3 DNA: TGTGCCAGCAGCGAGTTCCCCGGGGAGCTGTTTTTT; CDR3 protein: CASSEFPGELFF
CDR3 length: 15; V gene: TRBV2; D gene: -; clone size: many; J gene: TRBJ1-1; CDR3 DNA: TGTGCCAGCAGATTCATACCGGGGTCGGAGACTGAAGCTTTCTTT; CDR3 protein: CASRFIPGSETEAFF
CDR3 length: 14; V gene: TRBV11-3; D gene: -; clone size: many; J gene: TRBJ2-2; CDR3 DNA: TGTGCCAGCAGCTTAGATGGGGGGCAGAATGGGCTGTTTTTT; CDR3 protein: CASSLDGGQNGLFF
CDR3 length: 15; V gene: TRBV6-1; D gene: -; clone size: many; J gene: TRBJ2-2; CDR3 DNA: TGTGCCAGCAGTTCCCCTGGGGGGAAGACCGGGGAGCTGTTTTTT; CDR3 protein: CASSSPGGKTGELFF
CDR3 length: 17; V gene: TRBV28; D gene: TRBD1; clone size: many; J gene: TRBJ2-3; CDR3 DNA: TGTGCCAGCAGTCCCCCTTACAGGGGATCCCGCACAGATACGCAGTATTTT; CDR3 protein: CASSPPYRGSRTDTQYF
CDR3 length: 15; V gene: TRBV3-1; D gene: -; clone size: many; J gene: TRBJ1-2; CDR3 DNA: TGTGCCAGCAGCCAAGATTACGAGACACGCAGAGGCTACACCTTC; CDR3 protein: CASSQDYETRRGYTF
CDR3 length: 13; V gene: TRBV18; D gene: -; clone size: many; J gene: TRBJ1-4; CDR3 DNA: TGTGCCAGCTCACCAGGAGGGAATGAAAAACTGTTTTTT; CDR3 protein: CASSPGGNEKLFF
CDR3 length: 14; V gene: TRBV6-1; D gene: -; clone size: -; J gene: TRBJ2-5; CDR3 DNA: TGTGCCAGCAGTCCCGCCCCCCGGGGGGAGACCCAGTACTTC; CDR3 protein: CASSPAPRGETQYF